The next 17 T cell receptor beta chains were all read from a single sample in a study of T-cell memory formation after mild COVID-19. TCRdb processed the 5' RACE reads anew with MiXCR; each CDR3 protein has one entry. The table shows about 340,000 distinct CDR3 sequences, with roughly 21% occurring only once. The sequenced sample was PBMCs or a T cell subset sorted from them (not recorded which). The receptor set was obtained from an adult woman who had mild COVID-19 (a few samples of this study predate the infection). Cell type and time point are not known.

There are a few counts of this clonotype. The CDR3 spells CASSFGGISYEQYF. Here the CDR3 DNA reads TGTGCCAGCAGCTTCGGGGGGATCTCCTACGAGCAGTACTTC. The V gene is TRBV7-9, the J gene TRBJ2-7; 7 nucleotides agree with TRBD2. Per the germline V gene, CDR1 is SEHNR and CDR2 is FQNEAQ (reference sequence). Losses at the gene ends were 3 bases for V and 0 bases for J; bases not matched to a gene: 2. The CDR3 runs 14 residues.

The chain has TRBV9 and TRBJ2-3; TRBD2 matches at 11 bases. CDR1 and CDR2 from the germline V gene are SGDLS and YYNGEE. The V and J ends lost 2 bases and 12 bases, in that order; junction bases with no gene match: 14. CDR3 length: 16 amino acids. The CDR3 here is CASSVHQIRTSGGQYF. CDR3 DNA: TGTGCCAGCAGCGTCCACCAAATCCGTACTAGCGGGGGCCAGTATTTT.

A few counts support this clonotype. The genes are TRBV5-1 and TRBJ2-6; D possibly corresponds to TRBD1 (6 bases). The CDR3 contains 17 residues. CDR1 SGHRS and CDR2 YFSETQ come from the germline V gene. The germline V and J ends were trimmed by 4 bases and 0 bases, with 14 bases remaining between them. This CDR3 is CASSRTVKPSGANVLTF. In nucleotides, the CDR3 is TGCGCCAGCAGCCGGACAGTAAAACCCTCTGGGGCCAACGTCCTGACTTTC.

J is TRBJ2-2 and V is TRBV4-1; 7 positions agree with TRBD2. The CDR3 length is 17 residues. Trimming removed 0 bases from V and 0 bases from J; junction bases left unmatched: 4. Germline V gene data show CDR1 as MGHRA and CDR2 as YSYEKL. CDR3: CASSQDLRGANTGELFF. CDR3 bases: TGCGCCAGCAGCCAAGATCTTCGGGGGGCGAACACCGGGGAGCTGTTTTTT.

CDR3 DNA: TGTGCCACCTGGGACAACTATGGCTACACCTTC. Translation gives CATWDNYGYTF. V is TRBV24-1 and J is TRBJ1-2, with a tentative D call TRBD1 (5 bases). This CDR3 is 11 amino acids long. V was clipped by 9 bases and J by 2 bases, with 6 bases between them. Looked up from germline, CDR1 is KGHDR and CDR2 is SFDVKD.

This clonotype was seen only a few times. The V call is TRBV6-2 or TRBV6-3, the J call TRBJ2-1, with D tentatively TRBD2 (5 bases). The CDR3 contains 18 residues. Trimming cost V 0 bases and J 8 bases, with 23 bases left between them. Looked up from germline, CDR1 is MNHEY and CDR2 is SVGEGT. CDR3: CASSYSGRGVSGRDEQFF. CDR3 nucleotide sequence: TGTGCCAGCAGTTACTCGGGTCGGGGTGTATCGGGTCGAGATGAGCAGTTCTTC.

This clonotype was seen a few times. The chain uses TRBV20-1 and TRBJ2-1; no clear D gene. CDR1 and CDR2 from the germline V gene are DFQATT and SNEGSKA (reference sequence). V lost 5 bases and J lost 6, with 17 bases in between. CDR3 length: 14 residues. This chain's CDR3 is CSAGQAGWLNEQFF. The DNA of the CDR3 is TGCAGTGCTGGGCAGGCAGGCTGGCTCAATGAGCAGTTCTTC.

This clonotype was observed a few times. This chain connects TRBV6-2 or TRBV6-3 to TRBJ2-1, with a tentative D call TRBD2 (6 bases). From germline, CDR1 is MNHEY and CDR2 SVGEGT. This CDR3 contains 15 residues. Trimming removed 6 bases at V and 7 bases at J, with 19 bases between. The CDR3 is CASRRRLVQVNEQFF. In DNA form, the CDR3 reads TGTGCCAGCAGGCGCCGACTAGTTCAGGTGAATGAGCAGTTCTTC.

The chain combines TRBV6-5 with TRBJ2-3, with D uncertain. The CDR3 spans 13 residues. CDR1 is MNHEY and CDR2 is SVGAGI in the germline V gene. V lost 7 bases and J 14 bases, leaving 22 bases between the germline ends. The CDR3 nucleotides read TGTGCCAGCACCGACGGGCCCTCAGACAACCTGTATTTT. It is translated as CASTDGPSDNLYF.

This clonotype occurred many times. An end of the junction does not agree with germline; a read error may underlie this. The V and J genes are TRBV7-9 and TRBJ2-3; 13 bases fit TRBD2. This CDR3 is 16 amino acids long. Germline CDR1 SEHNR, CDR2 FQNEAQ (reference sequence). CDR3 nucleotides: TGCGCCAGCAGCTTGGGACTAGCGGGATCCACGGATACGCAGTATTTT. Its translation is CASSLGLAGSTDTQYF.

The CDR3 region has the DNA TGCAGTGCTCCTTGGGCGGGACACTACGAGCAGTACTTC. Protein product: CSAPWAGHYEQYF. V is TRBV20-1 and J is TRBJ2-7; D is tentatively TRBD1 or TRBD2 (6 bases each). CDR1 is DFQATT, CDR2 SNEGSKA, per germline (reference sequence). V lost 5 bases to trimming and J lost 3 bases, with 14 bases between them. There are 13 residues in the CDR3.

Only a few counts were recorded for this clonotype. The chain links TRBV7-3 to TRBJ2-5; D is possibly TRBD1 or TRBD2 (5 bases each). With 5 bases removed from V and 6 bases from J, the gap between germline ends came to 19 bases. In germline, CDR1 is SGHTA, CDR2 FQGTGA. The CDR3 has 15 residues. CDR3 in amino acids: CASSPPGTVFKTQYF. DNA for the CDR3: TGTGCCAGCAGCCCCCCCGGGACCGTCTTCAAGACCCAGTACTTC.

The rearrangement uses TRBV5-1 and TRBJ1-2; D is unresolved. The germline V and J ends were trimmed by 0 bases and 4 bases, with 13 bases remaining between them. Germline loops: CDR1 SGHRS, CDR2 YFSETQ. CDR3 size: 15 residues. The CDR3 spells CASSLAAVGSYGYTF. The CDR3 DNA reads as TGCGCCAGCAGCTTGGCAGCGGTGGGGAGCTATGGCTACACCTTC.

This clonotype has just a few counts. The V and J genes are TRBV9 and TRBJ2-1, with D tentatively TRBD2 (6 bases). The CDR3 has 16 amino acids. V lost 3 bases and J lost 0, with 13 bases in between. From germline, CDR1 is SGDLS and CDR2 YYNGEE. CDR3 residues: CASSAGGAPSYNEQFF. The CDR3 nucleotides are TGTGCCAGCAGCGCCGGCGGGGCTCCCTCCTACAATGAGCAGTTCTTC.

In its sample, this clonotype was seen a few times. The rearrangement joins TRBV30 to TRBJ1-1; TRBD1 matches at 7 bases. With V trimmed by 5 bases and J by 0 bases, 0 bases remained unmatched. Germline CDR1 is GTSNPN and CDR2 is SVGIG (reference sequence). The CDR3 is made up of 12 amino acids. The CDR3 DNA reads TGTGCCTGGGGGACAGTGAACACTGAAGCTTTCTTT. Protein product: CAWGTVNTEAFF.

This clonotype came up once. The J gene is TRBJ2-7, the V gene TRBV5-4; the D call may be TRBD1 or TRBD2 (5 bases each). There are 15 residues in the CDR3. Trimming cost V 2 bases and J 2 bases, with 14 bases left between them. From germline, CDR1 is SGHNT and CDR2 YYREEE (reference sequence). DNA for the CDR3: TGTGCCAGCAGCTTTCCCGGGACCAGGACCTACGAGCAGTACTTC. Protein sequence: CASSFPGTRTYEQYF.

This chain uses TRBV7-2 with TRBJ1-4; TRBD1 matches 7 bases. CDR1 is SGHTA, CDR2 FQGNSA, per germline. After removal of 5 bases from V and 7 bases from J, the junction contained 10 bases not matched to a gene. This CDR3 is 15 amino acids long. CDR3 residues: CASSHKQGRGEKLFF. The CDR3 DNA reads as TGTGCCAGCAGCCATAAACAGGGGCGGGGTGAAAAACTGTTTTTT.